Each of the 8 T cell receptor beta chains below was sequenced from the same sample in a study of blood T cell repertoires in COVID-19. Produced via immunoSEQ multiplex PCR; TCRdb's table is partial and in-frame only. The repertoire has 70,000 to 90,000 clones, 60% to 85% of them found once; the top ten carry around 15%. Input material: peripheral blood. The receptors here all came from a human donor in a cohort sampled during active COVID-19.

The chain couples TRBV24-1 to TRBJ2-1, with 8 bases that match TRBD1. V shed 4 bases, J shed 14 bases, and the junction held 6 bases outside the gene matches. Germline assignment: CDR1 KGHDR and CDR2 SFDVKD. The CDR3 is 12 amino acids. CDR3 sequence reads: CATSDWTGWEFF. CDR3 nucleotides: TGTGCCACCAGTGACTGGACAGGGTGGGAGTTCTTC.

The rearrangement links TRBV5-6 to TRBJ1-5, with D possibly TRBD1 on 6 matching bases. The CDR3 runs to 14 residues. The germline V gene has CDR1 SGHDT and CDR2 YYEEEE. The germline V and J ends were trimmed by 0 bases and 7 bases, with 11 bases remaining between them. For the CDR3, the DNA is TGTGCCAGCAGCTTGGGACAGGTCGGGCAGCCCCAGCATTTT. It specifies CASSLGQVGQPQHF.

The chain employs TRBV18 and TRBJ1-4; 12 bases line up with TRBD1. The V gene end was trimmed by 6 bases and the J gene end by 7 bases; junction bases not matched to a gene: 15. This CDR3 is 18 amino acids long. Germline V gene data show CDR1 as KGHSH and CDR2 as LQKENI. The CDR3 loop reads CASSQRGTGGPLGEKLFF. The CDR3 nucleotides are TGTGCCAGCTCTCAACGGGGGACAGGGGGCCCTCTGGGTGAAAAACTGTTTTTT.

V and J are TRBV5-1 and TRBJ1-1; tentative D call: TRBD1 (6 bases). The V and J ends lost 3 bases and 3 bases respectively, with 12 bases between them. The CDR3 loop spans 14 amino acids. Germline CDR1 is SGHRS and CDR2 is YFSETQ. The CDR3 nucleotides read TGCGCCAGCAGCTATCGGGGGGGCTACACTGAAGCTTTCTTT. Translation: CASSYRGGYTEAFF.

This clone was observed at least ten times. This chain links TRBV6-2 or TRBV6-3 with TRBJ1-1; TRBD1 matches 11 bases. Germline CDR1 MNHEY, CDR2 SVGEGT. CDR3 length equals 18 residues. Germline trimming cut 4 bases from V and 1 base from J; bases unmatched to any gene: 11. The CDR3 bases are TGTGCCAGCAGTTCCCTTTTCCGGGACAGGGGGAAGAACACTGAAGCTTTCTTT. Its protein product is CASSSLFRDRGKNTEAFF.

V is TRBV7-9 and J is TRBJ2-1; 8 bases line up with TRBD1. The length of the CDR3 is 14 residues. Germline CDR1 and CDR2: SEHNR and FQNEAQ (reference sequence). The J segment lost 9 bases and the V segment lost 4 bases, leaving 8 bases of the junction unmatched. The DNA for the CDR3 is TGTGCCAGCAGCTCCCGGGACAGGCTTACTGAGCAGTTCTTC. Residues: CASSSRDRLTEQFF.

CDR3 residues: CASSLGPGAYEQYV. CDR3 nucleotides: TGTGCCAGCAGTTTGGGTCCAGGCGCATACGAGCAGTACGTC. The chain has TRBV28 and TRBJ2-7; unclear D gene. CDR1 and CDR2 from the germline V gene are MDHEN and SYDVKM. V shed 3 bases and J shed 4 bases, with 13 bases lying between them. The CDR3 runs to 14 residues.

The CDR3 region is CGGLASTDTQYF. In DNA form, the CDR3 reads TGTGGCGGACTAGCGAGCACAGATACGCAGTATTTT. The gene calls are TRBV2 and TRBJ2-3; 9 bases align to TRBD2. Looked up from germline, CDR1 is SNHLY and CDR2 is FYNNEI. This CDR3 has 12 amino acids.